This TCR beta chain was recovered during a study of cytomegalovirus exposure and HLA in healthy donors. This clone was seen more than once but under ten times. The antigen remains unidentified. Every donor was a healthy person donating bone marrow. PCR involved 60 Vbeta and 13 Jbeta primers. Method: immunoSEQ multiplex PCR; TCRdb's copy keeps in-frame clones and lacks some. The data hold over 100,000 clones, with 74% observed a single time. Notes on the study in general: Later findings reportedly placed an Asian-associated ancestry cluster below the 666-donor mean for N-insertions. HLA alleles showed associations with approximately 15,000 TCR beta sequences in a later analysis, at a 0.05 false discovery rate. Per published reports, the classifier diagnosed cytomegalovirus status with high specificity and sensitivity.

Sequencing was performed on PBMCs. This clonotype was obtained from a man aged 40-55 years in good health and CMV-seropositive.

Here the CDR3 reads CASSSQRTGNVGKLFF. The CDR3 DNA follows: TGTGCCAGCAGCTCCCAACGGACAGGGAACGTTGGAAAACTGTTTTTT. This sequence joins TRBV5-4 and TRBJ1-4; 8 bases match TRBD1. This CDR3 spans 16 amino acids. V trimming: 3 bases; J trimming: 10 bases; junction bases outside the gene matches: 14. CDR1 is SGHNT and CDR2 is YYREEE in the germline V gene (reference sequence).